This T cell receptor beta chain came from a study of blood T cell repertoires in COVID-19. Profiling relied on immunoSEQ multiplex PCR, and the TCRdb table lists in-frame clones only, not all of them. The sample contains 140,000 or so clones, approximately 80% of which appear only once. The CDR3 runs to 13 residues. V lost 3 bases and J 6 bases, leaving 8 bases between the germline ends. Germline V CDR1 and CDR2: KGHSH, LQKENI. Sample: PBMCs or T cells enriched from blood (not recorded which). This rearrangement joins TRBV18 to TRBJ2-2; the D gene is possibly TRBD2 (5 bases). The receptor was derived from a woman aged 18-29 years who had been exposed to COVID-19. CDR3 amino acids: CASSPHGAGELFF. The DNA for the CDR3 is TGTGCCAGCTCACCCCACGGGGCCGGGGAGCTGTTTTTT.